What follows are 27 T cell receptor beta chains derived from one specimen sequenced in a study of T cell changes during pregnancy in multiple sclerosis. Clones were read by immunoSEQ multiplex PCR, and TCRdb kept only the in-frame ones, dropping some. The sample has 30,000 or so clones, over 80% seen once. Sequenced material: CD8+ T cells from peripheral blood mononuclear cells, taken before pregnancy. All receptors derive from a female donor with multiple sclerosis, enrolled in a pregnancy study.

This clone was seen a single time. This rearrangement joins TRBV28 to TRBJ2-7; 9 nucleotides line up with TRBD2. The CDR3 totals 17 residues. V was pared by 6 bases and J by 1 base, with 13 bases of the junction left unmatched. The V gene's germline CDR1 is MDHEN and CDR2 SYDVKM. The CDR3 spells CASRGRTWTSASYEQYF. CDR3 sequence (DNA): TGTGCCAGCAGGGGCCGGACTTGGACTAGCGCTTCCTACGAGCAGTACTTC.

The chain employs TRBV28 and TRBJ1-2; TRBD1 might be the D (6 bases). Germline CDR1 MDHEN, CDR2 SYDVKM. The V end was cut by 2 bases, the J end by 8 bases, with 9 bases between. CDR3 size: 12 residues. The chain's CDR3 is CASSLTGSGYTF. DNA of the CDR3: TGTGCCAGCAGTTTAACAGGGTCGGGCTACACCTTC.

This chain joins TRBV7-9 and TRBJ1-3; no reliable D call. Germline V gene lookup returns CDR1 SEHNR and CDR2 FQNEAQ (reference sequence). This CDR3 contains 14 residues. The V end lost 3 bases, the J end lost 4 bases, and 10 bases lay between the germline ends. The CDR3 DNA follows: TGTGCCAGCAGCTTGGTACTCCCGGGAAACACCATATATTTT. As protein: CASSLVLPGNTIYF.

The genes are TRBV5-5 and TRBJ2-5; TRBD2 matches at 12 bases. Germline V gene sequence: CDR1 SGHKS, CDR2 YYEKEE (reference sequence). V was pared by 2 bases and J by 5 bases, with 16 bases of the junction left unmatched. CDR3 length equals 19 residues. CDR3 protein: CASSFSARTSGNWVETQYF. The CDR3 DNA is TGTGCCAGCAGCTTCTCCGCGCGGACTAGCGGGAATTGGGTGGAGACCCAGTACTTC.

V is TRBV7-2 and J is TRBJ2-1; no clear D gene. V dropped 5 bases and J dropped 3 bases, with 8 bases sitting between them. The CDR3 is made up of 13 amino acids. Germline V CDR1 and CDR2: SGHTA, FQGNSA. CDR3 protein: CASSQTGYNEQFF. In DNA, the CDR3 is TGTGCCAGCAGCCAGACTGGCTACAATGAGCAGTTCTTC.

CDR3 coding DNA: TGTGCCAGTAGTCCACAGCGGGAGGGCCTAAATACGCAGTATTTT. It specifies CASSPQREGLNTQYF. This chain uses TRBV19 with TRBJ2-3, with 10 bases identical to TRBD2. J gave up 7 bases and V 5 bases, and 9 bases lay outside the gene matches. The CDR3 totals 15 residues. From germline, CDR1 is LNHDA and CDR2 SQIVND (reference sequence).

The chain is built from TRBV7-9 and TRBJ2-7; D is undetermined. The CDR3 is made up of 13 amino acids. The germline V gene has CDR1 SEHNR and CDR2 FQNEAQ (reference sequence). The V and J ends lost 2 bases and 1 base respectively, with 6 bases between them. The CDR3 loop is CASSLIVSYEQYF. Written as DNA, the CDR3 is TGTGCCAGCAGCTTAATAGTGTCCTACGAGCAGTACTTC.

The chain employs TRBV29-1 and TRBJ1-2, with D possibly matching TRBD1 (6 bases). Germline lookup yields CDR1 SQVTM and CDR2 ANQGSEA. Trimming pared 3 bases from V and 5 bases from J, leaving 19 bases between. This CDR3 contains 15 residues. CDR3 bases: TGCAGCGTTGAGGTGCCACGCTCAGGGGATTATGGCTACACCTTC. It is translated as CSVEVPRSGDYGYTF.

The genes are TRBV5-1 and TRBJ2-2; D unclear. CDR1 and CDR2 from the germline V gene are SGHRS and YFSETQ. The V and J ends lost 3 bases and 6 bases respectively, with 9 bases between them. The CDR3 spans 13 residues. The CDR3, as DNA: TGCGCCAGCAGCTACGGAGAGCCCGGGGAGCTGTTTTTT. It encodes CASSYGEPGELFF.

The chain uses TRBV10-3 and TRBJ2-5; 7 bases are a match to TRBD1. The length of the CDR3 is 16 residues. Trimming at V came to 3 bases and at J to 4 bases, leaving 11 bases not matched to a gene. Germline values: CDR1 ENHRY, CDR2 SYGVKD. The CDR3 DNA reads TGTGCCATCAGTGATCCGGGACAGCGGACACGAGAGACCCAGTACTTC. Its translation: CAISDPGQRTRETQYF.

The chain joins TRBV7-9 to TRBJ1-2, with 10 bases matching TRBD1. The ends lost 5 bases at V and 3 bases at J; junction bases unmatched: 9. Germline V gives CDR1 SEHNR, CDR2 FQNEAQ (reference sequence). The CDR3 sequence is 16 residues long. The DNA of the CDR3 is TGTGCCAGCAGCCCTCTTGTCGGACAGGGGGACTATGGCTACACCTTC. Protein product: CASSPLVGQGDYGYTF.

The chain uses TRBV11-2 and TRBJ2-7; 13 nucleotides line up with TRBD2. The V segment lost 5 bases and the J segment 7 bases; nucleotides outside the gene matches: 8. From germline, CDR1 is SGHAT and CDR2 FQNNGV. This CDR3 spans 15 amino acids. This chain's CDR3 is CASSPPPGLAGEQYF. The DNA of the CDR3 is TGTGCCAGCAGCCCGCCCCCGGGACTAGCGGGGGAGCAGTACTTC. Complete variable domain (other parts from reference TRBV11-2 and TRBJ2-7): EAGVAQSPRYKIIEKRQSVAFWCNPISGHATLYWYQQILGQGPKLLIQFQNNGVVDDSQLPKDRFSAERLKGVDSTLKIQPAKLEDSAVYLCASSPPPGLAGEQYFGPGTRLTVT.

The chain couples TRBV5-1 to TRBJ2-7, with 8 bases matching TRBD1. Germline loops: CDR1 SGHRS, CDR2 YFSETQ. CDR3 length: 15 amino acids. Trimming cost V 4 bases and J 5 bases; bases outside gene matches: 11. The CDR3 sequence is CASSPPGQAIHEQYF. As DNA, the CDR3 is TGCGCCAGCAGCCCGCCGGGACAGGCTATCCACGAGCAGTACTTC.

V is TRBV19 and J is TRBJ2-6; no definite D call. Trimming stripped 5 bases from V and 0 bases from J, with 11 bases between. From germline, CDR1 is LNHDA and CDR2 SQIVND (reference sequence). The CDR3 is made up of 16 amino acids. This CDR3 is CASSPDFSSGANVLTF. As DNA, the CDR3 is TGTGCCAGTAGTCCAGACTTTAGCTCTGGGGCCAACGTCCTGACTTTC.

This sequence joins TRBV4-2 and TRBJ2-7, with 7 positions matching TRBD2. V dropped 2 bases and J dropped 4; count of bases not matched to a gene: 8. The germline gives CDR1 LGHNA, CDR2 YNFKEQ. This CDR3 is 15 amino acids long. CDR3 in amino acids: CASSQYLAAQYEQYF. DNA of the CDR3: TGTGCCAGCAGCCAATACCTAGCGGCCCAGTACGAGCAGTACTTC.

The chain is built from TRBV30 and TRBJ2-7; TRBD2 matches 7 bases. This CDR3 has 13 residues. The V gene's germline CDR1 is GTSNPN and CDR2 SVGIG (reference sequence). V shed 4 bases, J shed 4 bases, and the junction held 7 bases outside the gene matches. The DNA of the CDR3 is TGTGCCTGGAACGCGGGAGTTCGGTACGAGCAGTACTTC. This translates into CAWNAGVRYEQYF.

V gene TRBV4-1 combines with J gene TRBJ2-7, with 8 positions matching TRBD2. Germline CDR1 is MGHRA and CDR2 is YSYEKL. V dropped 2 bases and J dropped 5; count of bases not matched to a gene: 5. The CDR3 totals 14 residues. The CDR3 DNA follows: TGCGCCAGCAGCCAACCGGGACTAGGAGACGAGCAGTACTTC. Residues: CASSQPGLGDEQYF.

The rearrangement joins TRBV6-5 to TRBJ2-7; D possibly corresponds to TRBD2 (5 bases). The V gene lost 2 bases and the J gene lost 7 bases, with 15 bases spanning the gap. Germline CDR1 is MNHEY and CDR2 is SVGAGI. This CDR3 spans 14 amino acids. CDR3 sequence reads: CASSYISSTGEQYF. In DNA form, the CDR3 reads TGTGCCAGCAGTTACATATCTTCAACGGGGGAGCAGTACTTC.

V usage is TRBV7-6 and J usage is TRBJ2-7; D perhaps matches TRBD1 (6 bases). Trimming shortened V by 1 base and J by 3 bases, and 7 bases separated the two germline ends. This CDR3 is built from 13 residues. CDR1 SGHVS and CDR2 FNYEAQ come from the germline V gene. The chain's CDR3 is CASSLGQVYEQYF. CDR3 nucleotides: TGTGCCAGCAGCTTAGGACAGGTCTACGAGCAGTACTTC. The whole variable domain, remainder taken from reference TRBV7-6 and TRBJ2-7, is GAGVSQSPRYKVTKRGQDVALRCDPISGHVSLYWYRQALGQGPEFLTYFNYEAQQDKSGLPNDRFSAERPEGSISTLTIQRTEQRDSAMYRCASSLGQVYEQYFGPGTRLTVT.

The chain employs TRBV6-1 and TRBJ2-5; D is possibly TRBD1 (6 bases). V shed 6 bases and J shed 5 bases, with 13 bases lying between them. Germline V gene lookup returns CDR1 MNHNS and CDR2 SASEGT. This CDR3 is 13 amino acids long. CDR3 nucleotide sequence: TGTGCCAGCAGCCCTCGGGACACGGAGACCCAGTACTTC. Translating it yields CASSPRDTETQYF.

The chain uses TRBV7-9 and TRBJ2-7, with 10 bases fitting TRBD2. The CDR3 sequence is 14 residues long. Germline CDR1 reads SEHNR; CDR2 reads FQNEAQ (reference sequence). Trimming removed 5 bases from V and 2 bases from J; junction bases left unmatched: 3. The CDR3 loop reads CASSQREGTYEQYF. The CDR3, as DNA: TGTGCCAGCAGCCAGCGGGAGGGAACCTACGAGCAGTACTTC.

The chain uses TRBV28 and TRBJ2-7; 7 bases are shared with TRBD2. J gave up 0 bases and V 1 base, and 9 bases lay outside the gene matches. This CDR3 region has 17 residues. Germline V CDR1 and CDR2: MDHEN, SYDVKM. CDR3 sequence: CASSLSRGGRLSYEQYF. CDR3 DNA: TGTGCCAGCAGTTTATCTCGCGGGGGTAGACTCTCCTACGAGCAGTACTTC.

The chain joins TRBV28 to TRBJ2-7, with a weak D call TRBD2 (6 bases). The CDR3 contains 16 residues. The germline gives CDR1 MDHEN, CDR2 SYDVKM. V was clipped by 6 bases and J by 3 bases, with 21 bases between them. This CDR3 is CASSPYARETVYEQYF. In DNA form, the CDR3 reads TGTGCCAGCAGCCCTTATGCCCGGGAGACAGTCTACGAGCAGTACTTC.

The rearrangement joins TRBV10-3 to TRBJ2-7; a weak D match, TRBD1 (6 bases). Germline CDR1 reads ENHRY; CDR2 reads SYGVKD. CDR3 size: 14 residues. The V and J ends lost 4 bases and 0 bases respectively, with 10 bases between them. Here the CDR3 reads CAISGWDTSYEQYF. The CDR3 DNA follows: TGTGCCATCAGTGGGTGGGACACCTCCTACGAGCAGTACTTC.

The V and J genes are TRBV4-3 and TRBJ2-1, with 12 bases matching TRBD2. The CDR3 totals 14 residues. Trimming at V came to 3 bases and at J to 6 bases, leaving 0 bases not matched to a gene. Per germline, CDR1 LGHNA and CDR2 YSLEER. The CDR3: CASSQTSGSNEQFF. CDR3 coding DNA: TGCGCCAGCAGCCAGACTAGCGGGAGCAATGAGCAGTTCTTC.

This chain links TRBV4-1 with TRBJ1-5; D is possibly TRBD1 (6 bases). Trimming shortened V by 0 bases and J by 3 bases, and 12 bases separated the two germline ends. This CDR3 is 16 amino acids long. From germline, CDR1 is MGHRA and CDR2 YSYEKL. For the CDR3, the DNA is TGCGCCAGCAGCCAAGAAGCCGGACAGACCAATCAGCCCCAGCATTTT. This codes for CASSQEAGQTNQPQHF.

This clone was recorded a few times. The junction and the germline gene differ at one end; a read error may be behind it. The V call is TRBV5-1, the J call TRBJ2-1; possibly TRBD1 for D (5 bases). This CDR3 has 13 amino acids. From germline, CDR1 is SGHRS and CDR2 YFSETQ. CDR3 region: CASSLGRFEEQFF. The CDR3 nucleotides are TGCGCCAGCAGTTTGGGGCGGTTTGAGGAGCAGTTCTTC.